Below, 8 T cell receptor beta chains from the same sample are listed, as sequenced in a study of T cell responses to AZD1222 COVID-19 vaccine. Sequencing used immunoSEQ multiplex PCR; TCRdb keeps in-frame clones, though not all of them. The profile shows more than 100,000 clones, around 91% of them singletons. The sequencing used peripheral blood, collected on day 0 of AZD1222 vaccination. The origin of the receptors is an adult in good health.

The V and J genes are TRBV18 and TRBJ2-7; 13 nucleotides match TRBD2. The germline gives CDR1 KGHSH, CDR2 LQKENI. Unmatched junction bases numbered 14, after V lost 3 bases and J lost 6 bases. This CDR3 has 18 residues. CDR3 loop: CASSPRTSGSDITTEQYF. The CDR3 DNA reads TGTGCCAGCTCACCTCGGACTAGCGGGAGTGATATTACTACCGAGCAGTACTTC.

V and J are TRBV27 and TRBJ2-7, with 11 nucleotides matching TRBD2. J gave up 7 bases and V 6 bases, and 8 bases lay outside the gene matches. This CDR3 has 14 residues. CDR1 and CDR2 from the germline V gene are MNHEY and SMNVEV (reference sequence). Here the CDR3 DNA reads TGTGCCAGCAGCCTTAGCGGGAGGGCCTGGGAGCAGTACTTC. Translating it yields CASSLSGRAWEQYF.

The table lists this clone with a count of one. The chain couples TRBV25-1 to TRBJ1-2, with D possibly TRBD1 on 6 matching bases. The CDR3 covers 12 residues. The germline V and J ends were trimmed by 0 bases and 8 bases, with 7 bases remaining between them. Germline CDR1 and CDR2: MGHDK and SYGVNS. The CDR3 protein is CASSEYRGGYTF. CDR3 nucleotides: TGTGCCAGCAGTGAATACAGGGGCGGCTACACCTTC.

The CDR3 reads CASSVSGGGYTF. CDR3 DNA: TGTGCCAGCAGCGTATCAGGGGGAGGCTACACCTTC. The chain couples TRBV9 to TRBJ1-2, with TRBD1 identical over 7 bases. The CDR3 runs to 12 residues. Germline V gives CDR1 SGDLS, CDR2 YYNGEE. V was pared by 1 base and J by 8 bases, with 2 bases of the junction left unmatched.

CDR3 coding DNA: TGTGCCAGCAGCCCGGGACAGCCAAATCAGCCCCAGCATTTT. This codes for CASSPGQPNQPQHF. The chain links TRBV7-2 to TRBJ1-5; 7 bases map to TRBD1. The trim removed 5 bases at V and 4 bases at J, leaving 5 bases unmatched. The CDR3 has 14 amino acids. The germline V gene has CDR1 SGHTA and CDR2 FQGNSA.

The CDR3 sequence is CSVTGGAGFGELFF. The CDR3 nucleotides are TGCAGCGTCACAGGGGGCGCCGGCTTCGGGGAGCTGTTTTTT. The rearrangement uses TRBV29-1 and TRBJ2-2, with TRBD1 matching 9 bases. After removal of 6 bases from V and 7 bases from J, the junction contained 9 bases not matched to a gene. The CDR3 sequence is 14 residues long. Germline CDR1 SQVTM, CDR2 ANQGSEA.

This clone was picked up one time. This chain connects TRBV7-2 to TRBJ2-7, with unresolved D. With 1 base removed from V and 2 bases from J, the gap between germline ends came to 9 bases. In germline, CDR1 is SGHTA, CDR2 FQGNSA. CDR3 length equals 14 residues. CDR3 residues: CASSLEGIAYEQYF. The CDR3 coding sequence is TGTGCCAGCAGCTTAGAGGGTATCGCCTACGAGCAGTACTTC. The full variable domain, completed using reference TRBV7-2 and TRBJ2-7, is GAGVSQSPSNKVTEKGKDVELRCDPISGHTALYWYRQSLGQGLEFLIYFQGNSAPDKSGLPSDRFSAERTGGSVSTLTIQRTQQEDSAVYLCASSLEGIAYEQYFGPGTRLTVT.

The chain joins TRBV2 to TRBJ2-2; a weak D match, TRBD1 (5 bases). CDR3 size: 12 residues. Germline V gives CDR1 SNHLY, CDR2 FYNNEI. The V end lost 9 bases, the J end lost 5 bases, and 10 bases lay between the germline ends. The CDR3 protein is CARQEGTGELFF. For the CDR3, the DNA is TGTGCCAGACAGGAAGGTACCGGGGAGCTGTTTTTT.